Presented here are 5 T cell receptor beta chains from one specimen sequenced in a study of T cell responses to AZD1222 COVID-19 vaccine. Assay: immunoSEQ multiplex PCR; the TCRdb copy retains only in-frame clones and omits some. The sample lists about 110,000 clones; 88% were seen once. Here the sequenced sample was peripheral blood, taken on day 0 of AZD1222 vaccination. Every receptor here comes from an adult in good health.

This clone has a handful of counts. The chain couples TRBV12-3 or TRBV12-4 to TRBJ1-5; 7 positions agree with TRBD1. V was clipped by 5 bases and J by 11 bases; unmatched bases: 6. The CDR3 runs to 12 residues. The CDR3 reads CASSVSDRTQHF. The CDR3 DNA follows: TGTGCCAGCAGTGTTTCGGACAGGACCCAGCATTTT.

V is TRBV20-1 and J is TRBJ2-3, with unresolved D. Germline V gene sequence: CDR1 DFQATT, CDR2 SNEGSKA (reference sequence). V gave up 6 bases and J gave up 7 bases, with 11 bases separating them. The CDR3 sequence is 11 residues long. The CDR3 sequence is CSAKRMNTQYF. CDR3 nucleotide sequence: TGCAGTGCAAAGAGGATGAATACGCAGTATTTT.

This CDR3 is CASSSGMWEQYF. The CDR3 DNA follows: TGTGCCAGCAGCTCAGGGATGTGGGAGCAGTACTTC. The chain couples TRBV28 to TRBJ2-7, with a weak D call TRBD1 (5 bases). Trimming removed 6 bases from V and 7 bases from J, with 13 bases in between. The CDR3 runs to 12 residues. Germline CDR1 reads MDHEN; CDR2 reads SYDVKM. Combining the CDR3 with reference TRBV28 and TRBJ2-7 gives the whole variable domain DVKVTQSSRYLVKRTGEKVFLECVQDMDHENMFWYRQDPGLGLRLIYFSYDVKMKEKGDIPEGYSVSREKKERFSLILESASTNQTSMYLCASSSGMWEQYFGPGTRLTVT.

The DNA for the CDR3 is TGTGCCAGCAGCTTAGTAAGCAGGGCGAACTATGGCTACACCTTC. It yields the protein CASSLVSRANYGYTF. The rearrangement links TRBV7-2 to TRBJ1-2; perhaps TRBD1 as D (5 bases). This CDR3 spans 15 amino acids. Looked up from germline, CDR1 is SGHTA and CDR2 is FQGNSA. Trimming took 1 base from V and 2 from J, leaving 11 bases between them.

The CDR3 DNA reads TGCAGCACCGGGGGGGGCTCCTACAATGAGCAGTTCTTC. Its protein is CSTGGGSYNEQFF. V usage is TRBV29-1 and J usage is TRBJ2-1; 8 nucleotides align to TRBD2. CDR3 length: 13 residues. V trimming: 8 bases; J trimming: 0 bases; junction bases outside the gene matches: 3. Germline V gene lookup returns CDR1 SQVTM and CDR2 ANQGSEA.